The 32 T cell receptor beta chains listed next were all sequenced from one sample in a study of memory CD4+ T cells and cytomegalovirus serostatus. Measured with immunoSEQ multiplex PCR; TCRdb has only the in-frame clones, and not every one. Among 50,000 or so clones, 82% were seen once, and the ten largest hold approximately 0.59%. The sort gate was single viable CD3+CD4+CD8-CD45RO+ cells for memory CD4+ T cells. Sequencing was performed on memory CD4+ T cells from blood. The receptors shown here come from an adult in good health and CMV-seronegative.

The chain recombines TRBV7-2 with TRBJ1-6; perhaps TRBD1 as D (5 bases). V was pared by 5 bases and J by 7 bases, with 15 bases between. This CDR3 contains 15 residues. CDR1 and CDR2 (germline): SGHTA, FQGNSA. For the CDR3, the DNA is TGTGCCAGCAGCCCTGGTCGGGGACCAAATTCACCCCTCCACTTT. Its protein is CASSPGRGPNSPLHF.

V and J are TRBV7-2 and TRBJ1-2, with 7 nucleotides matching TRBD1. The CDR3 has 15 residues. The trim removed 1 base at V and 7 bases at J, leaving 9 bases unmatched. Germline V CDR1 and CDR2: SGHTA, FQGNSA. CDR3 sequence (DNA): TGTGCCAGCAGCTTAGATAACAGGGGAGCAGGTGGCTACACCTTC. Residues: CASSLDNRGAGGYTF.

The chain is built from TRBV14 and TRBJ1-1; no clear D. V lost 0 bases, J lost 2 bases, and 19 bases lay in between. The CDR3 consists of 18 residues. Germline lookup yields CDR1 SGHDN and CDR2 FVKESK. CDR3 sequence (DNA): TGTGCCAGCAGCCAAGAGGAGGGTATAGGACGCCTAAACACTGAAGCTTTCTTT. This sequence encodes CASSQEEGIGRLNTEAFF.

This chain connects TRBV5-4 to TRBJ1-4, with 7 bases aligning to TRBD1. From germline, CDR1 is SGHNT and CDR2 YYREEE (reference sequence). The CDR3 contains 16 residues. V was clipped by 4 bases and J by 0 bases; unmatched bases: 6. CDR3 in amino acids: CASSRTGTATNEKLFF. The CDR3 nucleotides are TGTGCCAGCAGCAGAACCGGGACAGCAACTAATGAAAAACTGTTTTTT.

This chain uses TRBV18 with TRBJ2-5, with a weak D call TRBD2 (5 bases). Trimming left V 0 bases short and J 4 bases short, with 12 bases between. Germline CDR1 reads KGHSH; CDR2 reads LQKENI. This CDR3 is 15 amino acids long. The chain's CDR3 is CASSPPSGVRETQYF. The CDR3 region has the DNA TGTGCCAGCTCACCACCGTCCGGGGTGAGAGAGACCCAGTACTTC.

The gene calls are TRBV7-8 and TRBJ1-4; D is uncertain. V lost 1 base and J lost 0, with 15 bases in between. This CDR3 has 18 residues. Germline loops: CDR1 SGHVS, CDR2 FQNEAQ. Written as DNA, the CDR3 is TGTGCCAGCAGCTTAGGCACCCGCAGTAGGGCAACTAATGAAAAACTGTTTTTT. Protein sequence: CASSLGTRSRATNEKLFF.

The V gene is TRBV28, the J gene TRBJ1-1; no clear D gene. This CDR3 spans 13 amino acids. Trimming pared 6 bases from V and 0 bases from J, leaving 8 bases between. In germline, CDR1 is MDHEN, CDR2 SYDVKM. CDR3 loop: CASSRTVNTEAFF. The CDR3 region has the DNA TGTGCCAGCAGCCGAACGGTGAACACTGAAGCTTTCTTT.

The J gene is TRBJ2-7, the V gene TRBV28, with 9 bases identical to TRBD1. The V and J ends lost 6 bases and 0 bases, in that order; junction bases with no gene match: 6. CDR1 and CDR2 from the germline V gene are MDHEN and SYDVKM. The CDR3 runs 15 residues. The CDR3 here is CASRSETGGSYEQYF. In nucleotides, the CDR3 is TGTGCCAGCAGATCCGAGACAGGGGGCTCCTACGAGCAGTACTTC.

V usage is TRBV2 and J usage is TRBJ2-1; D may be TRBD1 (5 bases). The CDR3 length is 14 residues. CDR1 and CDR2 from the germline V gene are SNHLY and FYNNEI. The ends were cut back, 2 bases at V and 4 bases at J, with 9 bases in the middle. Here the CDR3 DNA reads TGTGCCAGCAGTGAAAGGGGCGCTTACAATGAGCAGTTCTTC. This sequence encodes CASSERGAYNEQFF.

This clone has just a few counts. The J gene is TRBJ2-5, the V gene TRBV7-9; D perhaps matches TRBD2 (5 bases). Germline CDR1 SEHNR, CDR2 FQNEAQ (reference sequence). V was shortened by 5 bases and J by 2 bases, with 15 bases between the two germline ends. This CDR3 region has 15 residues. CDR3 loop: CASSPKRRLQETQYF. In DNA, the CDR3 is TGTGCCAGCAGCCCTAAGAGGAGGCTTCAAGAGACCCAGTACTTC.

This chain links TRBV2 with TRBJ1-6, with TRBD1 identical over 8 bases. Trimming cost V 1 base and J 4 bases; bases outside gene matches: 6. Per germline, CDR1 SNHLY and CDR2 FYNNEI. This CDR3 spans 17 amino acids. The CDR3 sequence: CASSEVVQGAYNSPLHF. In DNA form, the CDR3 reads TGTGCCAGCAGTGAAGTGGTGCAGGGGGCTTATAATTCACCCCTCCACTTT.

The rearrangement joins TRBV5-1 to TRBJ2-5; D might be TRBD1 or TRBD2, each matching 5 bases. Trimming shortened V by 6 bases and J by 5 bases, and 17 bases separated the two germline ends. From germline, CDR1 is SGHRS and CDR2 YFSETQ. There are 14 residues in the CDR3. As DNA, the CDR3 is TGCGCCAGCAAACTAGAACTAGGGGTCGAGACCCAGTACTTC. As protein: CASKLELGVETQYF.

The chain combines TRBV28 with TRBJ2-4; TRBD2 matches at 7 bases. The trim removed 7 bases at V and 7 bases at J, leaving 7 bases unmatched. This CDR3 comprises 13 residues. Germline loops: CDR1 MDHEN, CDR2 SYDVKM. CDR3 DNA: TGTGCCAGCAACCCGGGAGGTGTGAACATTCAGTACTTC. Translated: CASNPGGVNIQYF.

CDR3 loop: CASSHRENQPQHF. CDR3 DNA sequence: TGTGCCAGCAGTCACAGGGAGAATCAGCCCCAGCATTTT. This chain connects TRBV6-5 to TRBJ1-5, with D tentatively TRBD1 (6 bases). Per the germline V gene, CDR1 is MNHEY and CDR2 is SVGAGI. The CDR3 is 13 residues long. The ends were cut back, 5 bases at V and 4 bases at J, with 9 bases in the middle.

The genes are TRBV6-6 and TRBJ2-5, with 7 positions matching TRBD2. The CDR3 has 15 amino acids. CDR1 is MNHNY, CDR2 SVGAGI, per germline (reference sequence). The trim removed 4 bases at V and 3 bases at J, leaving 8 bases unmatched. The CDR3 DNA is TGTGCCAGCAGTTGGATAAATCGGGGGGAAGAGACCCAGTACTTC. As protein: CASSWINRGEETQYF.

The chain is built from TRBV7-2 and TRBJ1-1; 8 bases line up with TRBD1. With V trimmed by 4 bases and J by 6 bases, 13 bases remained unmatched. The CDR3 contains 16 residues. Per the germline V gene, CDR1 is SGHTA and CDR2 is FQGNSA. The CDR3 sequence is CASSSFLGQGVSEAFF. The CDR3 nucleotides read TGTGCCAGCAGCTCGTTCTTAGGACAGGGTGTATCTGAAGCTTTCTTT. Full variable domain (outside the CDR3, taken from reference TRBV7-2 and TRBJ1-1): GAGVSQSPSNKVTEKGKDVELRCDPISGHTALYWYRQSLGQGLEFLIYFQGNSAPDKSGLPSDRFSAERTGGSVSTLTIQRTQQEDSAVYLCASSSFLGQGVSEAFFGQGTRLTVV.

This chain links TRBV6-5 with TRBJ1-1, with D possibly TRBD1 on 5 matching bases. Germline assignment: CDR1 MNHEY and CDR2 SVGAGI. The CDR3 has 14 residues. Trimming removed 2 bases at V and 4 bases at J, with 11 bases between. The CDR3 DNA reads as TGTGCCAGCAGTTACGTAGGGGCTGGCACTGAAGCTTTCTTT. Encoded protein: CASSYVGAGTEAFF.

The rearrangement joins TRBV29-1 to TRBJ2-7, with 7 bases fitting TRBD1. Unmatched junction bases numbered 4, after V lost 8 bases and J lost 0 bases. Germline CDR1 SQVTM, CDR2 ANQGSEA. The CDR3 is made up of 12 amino acids. The CDR3 is CSSRDSSYEQYF. CDR3 nucleotides: TGCAGCTCCCGGGACAGCTCCTACGAGCAGTACTTC.

The V gene is TRBV4-2, the J gene TRBJ2-7; TRBD1 agrees at 10 bases. Trimming at V came to 1 base and at J to 5 bases, leaving 8 bases not matched to a gene. Germline V gene lookup returns CDR1 LGHNA and CDR2 YNFKEQ. The CDR3 is 16 residues long. The CDR3 DNA is TGTGCCAGCAGCCAAGGACCGGGACAGGGGCGGAACGAGCAGTACTTC. Amino acid sequence: CASSQGPGQGRNEQYF.

J is TRBJ1-2 and V is TRBV27; no firm D call. Trimming removed 2 bases from V and 3 bases from J, with 7 bases in between. The CDR3 sequence is 13 residues long. Per germline, CDR1 MNHEY and CDR2 SMNVEV (reference sequence). This chain's CDR3 is CASSLKAYYGYTF. In nucleotides, the CDR3 is TGTGCCAGCAGTTTAAAGGCTTACTATGGCTACACCTTC.

V usage is TRBV7-2 and J usage is TRBJ1-5, with no clear D. With 3 bases removed from V and 5 bases from J, the gap between germline ends came to 14 bases. Germline V gene lookup returns CDR1 SGHTA and CDR2 FQGNSA. This CDR3 spans 15 amino acids. The CDR3 protein is CASSLVADGYQPQHF. CDR3 nucleotides: TGTGCCAGCAGCTTGGTGGCAGACGGTTATCAGCCCCAGCATTTT.

This chain links TRBV19 with TRBJ1-5; D not certain. In germline, CDR1 is LNHDA, CDR2 SQIVND (reference sequence). The CDR3 runs 15 residues. Between the trimmed V and J ends, which lost 3 bases and 1 base, there was a span of 10 bases. DNA for the CDR3: TGTGCCAGTAGTATGTCTCAGATAAGCAATCAGCCCCAGCATTTT. Its protein product is CASSMSQISNQPQHF.

The chain carries TRBV6-1 and TRBJ1-1; 7 bases are shared with TRBD1. This CDR3 is built from 15 residues. CDR1 is MNHNS, CDR2 SASEGT, per germline. With 6 bases clipped from V and 4 bases from J, the junction kept 11 bases outside the gene matches. Here the CDR3 reads CASRSPDRAGTEAFF. The CDR3 DNA follows: TGTGCCAGCAGGAGCCCCGACAGGGCGGGCACTGAAGCTTTCTTT.

The chain carries TRBV7-6 and TRBJ2-7, with TRBD1 matching 9 bases. The J segment lost 4 bases and the V segment lost 1 base, leaving 5 bases of the junction unmatched. Germline V lookup: CDR1 SGHVS, CDR2 FNYEAQ. The CDR3 is 15 amino acids. The CDR3 coding sequence is TGTGCCAGCAGCTTAGTCGGGACAGGGCCATACGAGCAGTACTTC. It codes for CASSLVGTGPYEQYF.

The chain recombines TRBV13 with TRBJ2-2; D remains ambiguous. CDR1 is PRHDT and CDR2 is FYEKMQ in the germline V gene (reference sequence). There are 13 residues in the CDR3. V was clipped by 5 bases and J by 7 bases, with 11 bases between them. The CDR3 protein is CASSRTKGGELFF. The DNA for the CDR3 is TGTGCCAGCAGCCGAACCAAGGGCGGGGAGCTGTTTTTT.

This clone appeared once. The CDR3 spells CASSARGQYNEQFF. DNA for the CDR3: TGTGCCAGTAGTGCCCGAGGACAATACAATGAGCAGTTCTTC. The chain is built from TRBV19 and TRBJ2-1; D is possibly TRBD1 (5 bases). Deletions cut 5 bases from V and 4 bases from J, with 12 bases between. The CDR3 is 14 residues long. CDR1 and CDR2 (germline): LNHDA, SQIVND (reference sequence).

DNA for the CDR3: TGTGCCAGTAGTATATCAGCGACCTTTGGCTACACCTTC. Translated, it gives CASSISATFGYTF. This chain connects TRBV19 to TRBJ1-2; the D is unclear. This CDR3 is built from 13 residues. From germline, CDR1 is LNHDA and CDR2 SQIVND (reference sequence). The ends were cut back, 2 bases at V and 7 bases at J, with 11 bases in the middle.

The chain couples TRBV7-2 to TRBJ2-2; possible D gene TRBD1, 6 bases. V lost 3 bases and J 6 bases, leaving 17 bases between the germline ends. The CDR3 extends over 16 amino acids. Germline V lookup: CDR1 SGHTA, CDR2 FQGNSA. The DNA of the CDR3 is TGTGCCAGCAGCTTTCGGTTGGGGGCAGTCCCCGGGGAGCTGTTTTTT. This sequence encodes CASSFRLGAVPGELFF.

V and J are TRBV7-6 and TRBJ2-7, with D perhaps TRBD2 (5 bases). The CDR3 loop spans 12 amino acids. V shed 4 bases and J shed 6 bases, with 10 bases lying between them. The germline V gene encodes CDR1 SGHVS and CDR2 FNYEAQ. The CDR3 DNA follows: TGTGCCAGCAGCTCCCCAGCGGCCGAGCAGTACTTC. Its translation: CASSSPAAEQYF.

This clone was observed a single time. One end of the junction fails to match germline, which may point to a read error. This chain uses TRBV5-6 with TRBJ1-2; 7 bases are a match to TRBD1. The V gene's germline CDR1 is SGHDT and CDR2 YYEEEE. CDR3 length: 13 residues. For the CDR3, the DNA is TGTGCCAGCAACTTGGGACAGCTCTATGGCTACACCTTC. Translation gives CASNLGQLYGYTF.

The rearrangement links TRBV5-4 to TRBJ2-7; weak D call: TRBD1 (6 bases). The V end was cut by 1 base, the J end by 2 bases, with 7 bases between. The CDR3 has 13 amino acids. Germline CDR1 SGHNT, CDR2 YYREEE (reference sequence). The CDR3, as DNA: TGTGCCAGCAGCTTGCAGGGGCCCTACGAGCAGTACTTC. Encoded protein: CASSLQGPYEQYF.

The V call is TRBV10-3, the J call TRBJ2-4; D unclear. CDR3 length equals 16 residues. V dropped 2 bases and J dropped 0 bases, with 11 bases sitting between them. Germline V lookup: CDR1 ENHRY, CDR2 SYGVKD. The CDR3 spells CAISEERSLAKNIQYF. The CDR3 nucleotides are TGTGCCATCAGTGAGGAGAGGTCGCTAGCCAAAAACATTCAGTACTTC.